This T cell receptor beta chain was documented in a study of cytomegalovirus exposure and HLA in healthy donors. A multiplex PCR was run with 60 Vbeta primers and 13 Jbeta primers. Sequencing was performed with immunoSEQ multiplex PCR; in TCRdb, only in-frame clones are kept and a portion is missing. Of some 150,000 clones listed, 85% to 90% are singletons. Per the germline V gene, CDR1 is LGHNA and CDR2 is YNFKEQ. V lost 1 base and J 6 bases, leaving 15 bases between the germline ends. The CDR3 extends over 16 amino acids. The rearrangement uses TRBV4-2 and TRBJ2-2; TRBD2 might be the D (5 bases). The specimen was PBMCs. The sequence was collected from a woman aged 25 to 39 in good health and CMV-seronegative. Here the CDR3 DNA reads TGTGCCAGCAGCCAAGTAGGTGGGAGAGTGGCCGGGGAGCTGTTTTTT. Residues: CASSQVGGRVAGELFF.